Below are 26 T cell receptor beta chains sequenced from a single sample in a study of T cell responses to AZD1222 COVID-19 vaccine. Clones were sequenced by immunoSEQ multiplex PCR, and TCRdb holds only the in-frame ones, with some missing. Here the sample spans about 140,000 clones, 85% to 95% being singletons. This material consisted of peripheral blood, taken after recovery from COVID-19. These receptors were collected from an adult who had recovered from COVID-19.

The chain employs TRBV5-1 and TRBJ1-1, with 9 positions matching TRBD1. CDR3 size: 14 residues. Trimming removed 8 bases from V and 2 bases from J; junction bases left unmatched: 7. Looked up from germline, CDR1 is SGHRS and CDR2 is YFSETQ. CDR3 coding DNA: TGCGCCAGTAACCCACAGGGGGCCAACACTGAAGCTTTCTTT. Translation: CASNPQGANTEAFF.

The V gene is TRBV28, the J gene TRBJ1-2; D not resolved. With 6 bases removed from V and 2 bases from J, the gap between germline ends came to 10 bases. Germline CDR1 reads MDHEN; CDR2 reads SYDVKM. This CDR3 has 13 residues. CDR3 nucleotides: TGTGCCAGCAGCGTGACGGAAAACTATGGCTACACCTTC. This codes for CASSVTENYGYTF.

The chain joins TRBV10-3 to TRBJ2-7; no firm D call. The CDR3 has 11 residues. Germline CDR1 and CDR2: ENHRY and SYGVKD. V lost 11 bases and J lost 4, with 12 bases in between. CDR3 region: CASRAIYEQYF. The CDR3 bases are TGTGCCTCCAGAGCCATTTACGAGCAGTACTTC.

The chain has TRBV5-1 and TRBJ1-4; a weak D match, TRBD1 (5 bases). Looked up from germline, CDR1 is SGHRS and CDR2 is YFSETQ. This CDR3 is built from 13 residues. V was clipped by 4 bases and J by 15 bases, with 19 bases between them. CDR3 residues: CASSRPGTGVLFF. The CDR3 nucleotides read TGCGCCAGCAGCCGGCCCGGGACGGGGGTGTTGTTTTTT.

This chain connects TRBV14 to TRBJ2-3; tentative D call: TRBD2 (7 bases). Germline CDR1 is SGHDN and CDR2 is FVKESK. V was shortened by 2 bases and J by 6 bases, with 18 bases between the two germline ends. There are 16 residues in the CDR3. This CDR3 is CASSQLRGRGVDTQYF. CDR3 nucleotide sequence: TGTGCCAGCAGCCAATTGCGGGGGCGCGGGGTTGATACGCAGTATTTT.

The chain uses TRBV7-8 and TRBJ2-7; maybe TRBD1 (5 bases). This CDR3 region has 16 residues. Germline-derived CDR1 and CDR2 are SGHVS and FQNEAQ. V was cut by 5 bases and J by 6 bases, with 23 bases left in between. CDR3 amino acids: CASSPRVVGQGVEQYF. The CDR3 coding sequence is TGTGCCAGCAGCCCGCGAGTGGTCGGGCAGGGCGTCGAGCAGTACTTC.

CDR3 nucleotides: TGTGCCTGGACTGGAGCGGGAGGACTTTACAATGAGCAGTTCTTC. Amino acid sequence: CAWTGAGGLYNEQFF. This sequence joins TRBV30 and TRBJ2-1; 9 bases are shared with TRBD2. This CDR3 contains 15 residues. Germline values: CDR1 GTSNPN, CDR2 SVGIG (reference sequence). The ends lost 4 bases at V and 4 bases at J; junction bases unmatched: 8.

The chain employs TRBV5-6 and TRBJ1-2; D remains ambiguous. The V gene's germline CDR1 is SGHDT and CDR2 YYEEEE. The CDR3 is made up of 13 amino acids. The V gene lost 0 bases and the J gene lost 8 bases, with 11 bases spanning the gap. CDR3: CASSLDRRYGYTF. For the CDR3, the DNA is TGTGCCAGCAGCTTGGATAGGCGATACGGCTACACCTTC.

The gene calls are TRBV6-1 and TRBJ2-2, with D perhaps TRBD1 (6 bases). Per the germline V gene, CDR1 is MNHNS and CDR2 is SASEGT. V was pared by 3 bases and J by 4 bases, with 15 bases between. CDR3 size: 16 residues. The CDR3 nucleotides read TGTGCCAGCAGTGAGATGCAGGGGCGCGGCACCGGGGAGCTGTTTTTT. Encoded protein: CASSEMQGRGTGELFF.

J is TRBJ1-2 and V is TRBV4-2; D gene uncertain. V gave up 1 base and J gave up 3 bases, with 12 bases separating them. The germline V gene encodes CDR1 LGHNA and CDR2 YNFKEQ. The CDR3 runs to 15 residues. CDR3 amino acids: CASSQGSRLYYGYTF. The CDR3 coding sequence is TGTGCCAGCAGCCAAGGTTCTAGACTCTACTATGGCTACACCTTC.

The V call is TRBV30, the J call TRBJ2-7; no definite D call. CDR3 length equals 15 residues. Trimming shortened V by 0 bases and J by 0 bases, and 12 bases separated the two germline ends. Germline V gene data show CDR1 as GTSNPN and CDR2 as SVGIG (reference sequence). The CDR3 bases are TGTGCCTGGAGTGTAACCCTCTCCCGCTCCTACGAGCAGTACTTC. Translated, it gives CAWSVTLSRSYEQYF.

This clone has just one count. Here the CDR3 DNA reads TGTGCCAGCAGCCCCCACCCGGGACTAGCTGACACCGGGGAGCTGTTTTTT. It codes for CASSPHPGLADTGELFF. The rearrangement links TRBV5-5 to TRBJ2-2; 9 bases fit TRBD2. J was trimmed by 3 bases and V by 4 bases; bases with no gene match: 10. CDR1 is SGHKS, CDR2 YYEKEE, per germline (reference sequence). The CDR3 has 17 residues.

This chain joins TRBV9 and TRBJ2-3, with no clear D. Germline assignment: CDR1 SGDLS and CDR2 YYNGEE. Trimming stripped 2 bases from V and 5 bases from J, with 9 bases between. The CDR3 spans 13 residues. Written as DNA, the CDR3 is TGTGCCAGCAGCGTCCTGGTGGAAGATACGCAGTATTTT. Translating it yields CASSVLVEDTQYF. Full variable domain (rest looked up from reference TRBV9 and TRBJ2-3): DSGVTQTPKHLITATGQRVTLRCSPRSGDLSVYWYQQSLDQGLQFLIQYYNGEERAKGNILERFSAQQFPDLHSELNLSSLELGDSALYFCASSVLVEDTQYFGPGTRLTVL.

This chain connects TRBV12-3 or TRBV12-4 to TRBJ1-3; no reliable D call. V was pared by 6 bases and J by 0 bases, with 6 bases between. The CDR3 length is 13 residues. CDR3 in amino acids: CASRPSSGNTIYF. CDR3 nucleotides: TGTGCCAGCAGGCCAAGCTCTGGAAACACCATATATTTT.

J is TRBJ2-2 and V is TRBV5-8; possible D gene TRBD2, 7 bases. Trimming left V 6 bases short and J 4 bases short, with 16 bases between. CDR3 length equals 15 residues. CDR1 and CDR2 (germline): SGHTS, YDEGEE. This CDR3 is CASTTRGGGTGELFF. CDR3 sequence (DNA): TGTGCCAGCACTACCCGGGGAGGGGGCACCGGGGAGCTGTTTTTT.

V gene TRBV4-1 combines with J gene TRBJ2-3; D gene ambiguous. The V and J ends lost 8 bases and 2 bases respectively, with 11 bases between them. The germline V gene encodes CDR1 MGHRA and CDR2 YSYEKL. The CDR3 spans 13 residues. CDR3 region: CASSPTTTDTQYF. The DNA for the CDR3 is TGCGCCAGCTCCCCGACAACCACAGATACGCAGTATTTT.

A word on this clone: One end of the junction fails to match germline, which may point to a read error. The genes are TRBV19 and TRBJ1-5; TRBD1 is a possible D gene (5 bases). The germline CDR1 and CDR2 sequences are LNHDA and SQIVND (reference sequence). The CDR3 has 13 amino acids. The CDR3 spells CASSIAGNQPQHF. In DNA form, the CDR3 reads TGCGCCAGTAGTATAGCAGGGAATCAGCCCCAGCATTTT.

V usage is TRBV7-3 and J usage is TRBJ2-7, with a weak D call TRBD2 (6 bases). The CDR3 sequence is 14 residues long. Looked up from germline, CDR1 is SGHTA and CDR2 is FQGTGA. V lost 4 bases to trimming and J lost 7 bases, with 17 bases between them. The CDR3: CASSSAEGSKEQYF. CDR3 DNA: TGTGCCAGCAGCTCAGCGGAGGGTTCAAAAGAGCAGTACTTC.

The rearrangement links TRBV6-4 to TRBJ1-2, with 9 bases matching TRBD1. Germline V gene sequence: CDR1 MRHNA, CDR2 SNTAGT. V lost 7 bases and J lost 4; bases outside the gene matches: 7. The CDR3 is made up of 14 amino acids. CDR3 protein: CASTPGQGGYGYTF. The DNA for the CDR3 is TGTGCCAGCACCCCGGGACAGGGCGGCTATGGCTACACCTTC.

The chain employs TRBV9 and TRBJ2-7, with no clear D. This CDR3 region has 13 residues. The V end was cut by 3 bases, the J end by 2 bases, with 9 bases between. Germline V lookup: CDR1 SGDLS, CDR2 YYNGEE. The CDR3 DNA reads TGTGCCAGCAGCGCAACAGAAGCCTACGAGCAGTACTTC. It specifies CASSATEAYEQYF.

V is TRBV27 and J is TRBJ2-7; D might be TRBD2 (5 bases). Germline V gene lookup returns CDR1 MNHEY and CDR2 SMNVEV (reference sequence). The germline V and J ends were trimmed by 7 bases and 4 bases, with 14 bases remaining between them. The CDR3 covers 13 residues. The CDR3 region has the DNA TGTGCCAGCAAGGGTAGCGAGAGTTACGAGCAGTACTTC. The encoded protein is CASKGSESYEQYF.

The chain carries TRBV11-2 and TRBJ2-1, with D unclear. V lost 5 bases to trimming and J lost 5 bases, with 7 bases between them. This CDR3 has 12 amino acids. CDR1 is SGHAT and CDR2 is FQNNGV in the germline V gene. The CDR3 sequence: CASSRINNEQFF. The CDR3 DNA reads as TGTGCCAGCAGCCGAATCAACAATGAGCAGTTCTTC. Together with reference TRBV11-2 and TRBJ2-1, the CDR3 gives the full variable domain: EAGVAQSPRYKIIEKRQSVAFWCNPISGHATLYWYQQILGQGPKLLIQFQNNGVVDDSQLPKDRFSAERLKGVDSTLKIQPAKLEDSAVYLCASSRINNEQFFGPGTRLTVL.

This chain uses TRBV13 with TRBJ2-5; no clear D. CDR1 PRHDT and CDR2 FYEKMQ come from the germline V gene (reference sequence). Trimming cost V 5 bases and J 3 bases, with 10 bases left between them. The CDR3 totals 13 residues. CDR3 amino acids: CASSPRWKETQYF. The CDR3 nucleotides are TGTGCCAGCAGCCCCCGATGGAAAGAGACCCAGTACTTC.

V gene TRBV2 combines with J gene TRBJ1-3, with D unresolved. Germline assignment: CDR1 SNHLY and CDR2 FYNNEI. Between the trimmed V and J ends, which lost 11 bases and 4 bases, there was a span of 18 bases. This CDR3 is built from 14 residues. CDR3 protein: CAGGEREYGNTIYF. The CDR3 bases are TGTGCCGGAGGCGAGAGGGAGTACGGAAACACCATATATTTT.

The chain's CDR3 is CSAWRGSTEAFF. CDR3 nucleotides: TGCAGCGCATGGAGGGGTAGCACTGAAGCTTTCTTT. The chain joins TRBV29-1 to TRBJ1-1; possible D gene TRBD1, 5 bases. The CDR3 consists of 12 residues. Between the trimmed V and J ends, which lost 7 bases and 4 bases, there was a span of 13 bases. CDR1 and CDR2 (germline): SQVTM, ANQGSEA. The variable domain in full, completed from reference TRBV29-1 and TRBJ1-1, reads SAVISQKPSRDICQRGTSLTIQCQVDSQVTMMFWYRQQPGQSLTLIATANQGSEATYESGFVIDKFPISRPNLTFSTLTVSNMSPEDSSIYLCSAWRGSTEAFFGQGTRLTVV.

The rearrangement links TRBV7-9 to TRBJ2-1, with D possibly called TRBD1 or TRBD2 (5 bases each). Between the trimmed V and J ends, which lost 6 bases and 4 bases, there was a span of 16 bases. Germline V gene sequence: CDR1 SEHNR, CDR2 FQNEAQ (reference sequence). The CDR3 consists of 15 residues. The CDR3 nucleotides read TGTGCCAGCAGATTGGGGGACGACAGATACAATGAGCAGTTCTTC. Protein: CASRLGDDRYNEQFF.